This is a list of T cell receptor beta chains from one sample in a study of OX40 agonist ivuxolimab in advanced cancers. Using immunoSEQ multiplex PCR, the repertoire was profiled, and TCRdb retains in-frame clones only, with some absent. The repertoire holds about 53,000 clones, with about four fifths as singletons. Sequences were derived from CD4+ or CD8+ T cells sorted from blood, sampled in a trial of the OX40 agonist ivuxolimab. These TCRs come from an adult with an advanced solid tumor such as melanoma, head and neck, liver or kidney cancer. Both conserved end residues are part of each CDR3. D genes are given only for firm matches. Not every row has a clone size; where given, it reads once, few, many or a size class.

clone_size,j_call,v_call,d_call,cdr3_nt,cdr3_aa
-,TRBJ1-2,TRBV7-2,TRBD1,TGTGCCAGCAGGATGGGGGGACAGGGGAACTATGGCTACACCTTC,CASRMGGQGNYGYTF
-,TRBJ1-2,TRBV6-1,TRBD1,TGTGCCAGCAGTGAAGGGACAGGGGGACGGTGGGGCTACACCTTC,CASSEGTGGRWGYTF
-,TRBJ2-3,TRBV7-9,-,TGTGCCAGCAGCTTCCCGGTTACGCAGTATTTT,CASSFPVTQYF
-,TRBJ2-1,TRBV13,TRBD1,TGTGCCAGCAGCTCCGGGACAGGTCGCGGGACGTCCTACAATGAGCAGTTCTTC,CASSSGTGRGTSYNEQFF
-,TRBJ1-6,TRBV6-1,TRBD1,TGTGCCAGCAGTGAAGTGGGACAGGGGAATAATTCACCCCTCCACTTT,CASSEVGQGNNSPLHF
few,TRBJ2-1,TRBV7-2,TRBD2,TGTGCCAGCAGCTTAGATGCAGGGACTAGCGGTTATGAGCAGTTCTTC,CASSLDAGTSGYEQFF
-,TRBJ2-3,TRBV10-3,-,TGTGCCATAACTGGGCAGATCACAGATACGCAGTATTTT,CAITGQITDTQYF
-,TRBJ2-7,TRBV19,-,TGTGCCAGTAGTATCGGGACGGAAACCTACGAGCAGTACTTC,CASSIGTETYEQYF
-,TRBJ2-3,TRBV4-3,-,TGCGCCAGCAGCGCCCTGGGGTCTGCTAGCACAGATACGCAGTATTTT,CASSALGSASTDTQYF
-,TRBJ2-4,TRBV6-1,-,TGTGCCAGCAGTGAACAGACAAGTACAGGCCAGGGAGCCAAAAACATTCAGTACTTC,CASSEQTSTGQGAKNIQYF
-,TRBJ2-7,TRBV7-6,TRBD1,TGTGCCAGCAGCCCAGAAGGGGGCTCAACCTACGAGCAGTACTTC,CASSPEGGSTYEQYF
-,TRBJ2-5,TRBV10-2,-,TGCGCCAGCAGTGAGTTGGTGGCCAAAGAGACCCAGTACTTC,CASSELVAKETQYF
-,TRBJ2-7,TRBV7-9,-,TGTGCCAGCAGCTTAGGTTTCAGTGGGGGAGGCTACGAGCAGTACTTC,CASSLGFSGGGYEQYF
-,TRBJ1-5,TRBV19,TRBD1,TGTGCCAGTAGCATACCGCCGGGACAGGGTCTTCAGCCCCAGCATTTT,CASSIPPGQGLQPQHF
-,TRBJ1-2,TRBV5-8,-,TGTGCCAGCAGCTTCGGACGCTGGAACTATGGCTACACCTTC,CASSFGRWNYGYTF
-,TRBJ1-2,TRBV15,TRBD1,TGTGCCACCAGCAGGATAGGACAGGGGGCATATGGCTACACCTTC,CATSRIGQGAYGYTF
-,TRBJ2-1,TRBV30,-,TGTGCCTGGAGTCCCATTGGTTTGTTGTCCTACAATGAGCAGTTCTTC,CAWSPIGLLSYNEQFF
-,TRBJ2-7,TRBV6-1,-,TGTGCCAGCAGTGAAGTTGGCAGCTCCTACGAGCAGTACTTC,CASSEVGSSYEQYF
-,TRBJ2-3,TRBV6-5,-,TGTGCCAGCAGGAGAGGACAGAGCCGGGATACGCAGTATTTT,CASRRGQSRDTQYF
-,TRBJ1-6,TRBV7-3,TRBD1,TGTGCCAGCAGCTCAATCGGGACAGACAGGAAGAATTCACCCCTCCACTTT,CASSSIGTDRKNSPLHF
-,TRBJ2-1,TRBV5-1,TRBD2,TGCGCCAGCAGCTTGGAGGCTAGCGGGGTTTTCTACAATGAGCAGTTCTTC,CASSLEASGVFYNEQFF
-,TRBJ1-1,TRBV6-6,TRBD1,TGTGCCAGCAGTTTAAAACAGGGGACTGAAGCTTTCTTT,CASSLKQGTEAFF
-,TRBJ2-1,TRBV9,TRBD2,TGTGCCAGCAGCATTACTAGCGTCGTTCACTATGAGCAGTTCTTC,CASSITSVVHYEQFF
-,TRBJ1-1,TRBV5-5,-,TGTGCCAGCAGCTTTTCACAGGACACTGAAGCTTTCTTT,CASSFSQDTEAFF